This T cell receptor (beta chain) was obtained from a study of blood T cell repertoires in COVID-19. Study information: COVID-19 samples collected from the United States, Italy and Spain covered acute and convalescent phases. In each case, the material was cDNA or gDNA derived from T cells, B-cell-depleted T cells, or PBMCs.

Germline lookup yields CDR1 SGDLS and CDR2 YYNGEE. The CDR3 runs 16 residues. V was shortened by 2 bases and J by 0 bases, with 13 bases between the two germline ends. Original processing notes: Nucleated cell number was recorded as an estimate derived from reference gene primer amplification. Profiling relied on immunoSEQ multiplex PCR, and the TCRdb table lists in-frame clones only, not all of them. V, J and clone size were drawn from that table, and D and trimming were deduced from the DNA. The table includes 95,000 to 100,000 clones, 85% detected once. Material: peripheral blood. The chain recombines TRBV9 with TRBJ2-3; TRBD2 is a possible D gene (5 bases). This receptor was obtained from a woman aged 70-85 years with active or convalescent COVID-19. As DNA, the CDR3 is TGTGCCAGCAGCGTGGGGAGTAGCGACAGCACAGATACGCAGTATTTT. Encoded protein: CASSVGSSDSTDTQYF.